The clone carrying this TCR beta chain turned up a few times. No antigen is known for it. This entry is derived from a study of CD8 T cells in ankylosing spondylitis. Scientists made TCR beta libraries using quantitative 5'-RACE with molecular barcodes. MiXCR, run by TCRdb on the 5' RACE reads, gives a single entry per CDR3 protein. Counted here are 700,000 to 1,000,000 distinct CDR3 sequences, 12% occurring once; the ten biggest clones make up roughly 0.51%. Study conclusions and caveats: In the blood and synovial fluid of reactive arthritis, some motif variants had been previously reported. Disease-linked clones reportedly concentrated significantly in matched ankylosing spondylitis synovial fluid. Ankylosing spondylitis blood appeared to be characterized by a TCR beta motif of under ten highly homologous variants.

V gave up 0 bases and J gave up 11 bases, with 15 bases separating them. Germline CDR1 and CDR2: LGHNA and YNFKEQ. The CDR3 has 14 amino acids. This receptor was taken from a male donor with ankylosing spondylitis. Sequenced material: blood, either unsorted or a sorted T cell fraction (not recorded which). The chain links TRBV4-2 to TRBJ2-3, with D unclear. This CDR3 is CASSQERWAKGQYF. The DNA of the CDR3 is TGTGCCAGCAGCCAAGAAAGATGGGCCAAGGGGCAGTATTTT.